This T cell receptor beta chain was captured by sequencing in a study of patients and donors after allogeneic stem cell transplantation. Using its own MiXCR run on the RT-PCR reads, TCRdb lists one record per CDR3 protein. The sample consists of 57,000 or so distinct CDR3 sequences, 10% to 15% of them appearing once. This clonotype originated in a human donor who was either an allogeneic HSCT recipient or a stem cell or donor lymphocyte infusion donor (not recorded which). It is not recorded whose cells these are; they may come from a transplant donor. Sequenced material: blood, either unsorted or a sorted T cell fraction (not recorded which).

DNA of the CDR3: TGTGCCAGCAGCTCCCACAGGGAGTTTGAGACCCAGTACTTC. Translating it yields CASSSHREFETQYF. The chain carries TRBV7-9 and TRBJ2-5; D possibly corresponds to TRBD1 (6 bases). Trimming removed 4 bases at V and 5 bases at J, with 14 bases between. This CDR3 is built from 14 residues. The germline gives CDR1 SEHNR, CDR2 FQNEAQ (reference sequence). The full variable domain, with the rest looked up from reference TRBV7-9 and TRBJ2-5, is DTGVSQNPRHKITKRGQNVTFRCDPISEHNRLYWYRQTLGQGPEFLTYFQNEAQLEKSRLLSDRFSAERPKGSFSTLEIQRTEQGDSAMYLCASSSHREFETQYFGPGTRLLVL.